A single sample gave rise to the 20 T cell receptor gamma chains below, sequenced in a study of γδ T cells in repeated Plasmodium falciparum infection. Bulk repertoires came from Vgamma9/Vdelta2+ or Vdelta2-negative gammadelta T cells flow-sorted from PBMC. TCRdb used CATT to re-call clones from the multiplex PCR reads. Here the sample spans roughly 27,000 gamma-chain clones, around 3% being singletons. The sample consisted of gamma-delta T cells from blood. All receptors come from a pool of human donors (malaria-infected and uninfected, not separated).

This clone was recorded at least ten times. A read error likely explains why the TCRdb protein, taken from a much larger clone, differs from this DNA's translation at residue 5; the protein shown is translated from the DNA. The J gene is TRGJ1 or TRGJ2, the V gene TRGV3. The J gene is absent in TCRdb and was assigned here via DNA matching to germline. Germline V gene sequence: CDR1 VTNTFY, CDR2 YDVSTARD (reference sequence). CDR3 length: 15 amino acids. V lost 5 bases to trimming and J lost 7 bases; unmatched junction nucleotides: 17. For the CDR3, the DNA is TGTGCCACCTGGGGCATCACCCATGGAGTATATAAGAAACTCTTT. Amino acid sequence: CATWGITHGVYKKLF.

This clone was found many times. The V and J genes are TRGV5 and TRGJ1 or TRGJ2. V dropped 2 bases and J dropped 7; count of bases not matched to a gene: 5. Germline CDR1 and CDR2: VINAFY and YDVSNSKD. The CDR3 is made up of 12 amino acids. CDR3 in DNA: TGTGCCACCTGGGACATGGGGTATAAGAAACTCTTT. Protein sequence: CATWDMGYKKLF.

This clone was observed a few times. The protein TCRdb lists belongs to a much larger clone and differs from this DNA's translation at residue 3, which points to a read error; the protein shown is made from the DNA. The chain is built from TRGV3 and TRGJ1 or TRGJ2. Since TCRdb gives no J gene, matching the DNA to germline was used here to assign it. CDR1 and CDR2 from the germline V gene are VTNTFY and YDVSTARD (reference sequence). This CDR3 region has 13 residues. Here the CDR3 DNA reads TGTGCCCCCTGGGACGCCAGGGTGAAGGAGAAACTCTTT. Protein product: CAPWDARVKEKLF.

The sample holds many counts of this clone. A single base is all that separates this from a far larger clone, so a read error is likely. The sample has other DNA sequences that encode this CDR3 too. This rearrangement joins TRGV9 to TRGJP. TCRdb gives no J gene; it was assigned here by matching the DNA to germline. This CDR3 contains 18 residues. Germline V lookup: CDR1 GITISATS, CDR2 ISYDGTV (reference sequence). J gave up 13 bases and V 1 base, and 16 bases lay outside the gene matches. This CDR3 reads CALWEVRTPRLGKKIKVF. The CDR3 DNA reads TGTGCCTTGTGGGAGGTAAGAACGCCCCGGTTAGGCAAAAAAATCAAGGTATTT.

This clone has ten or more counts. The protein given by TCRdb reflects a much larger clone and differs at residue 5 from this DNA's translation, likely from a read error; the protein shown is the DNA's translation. Here the CDR3 DNA reads TGTGCCTTGTGGGGTGTCAATCAGAATTATTATAAGAAACTCTTT. This sequence encodes CALWGVNQNYYKKLF. This chain links TRGV9 with TRGJ1 or TRGJ2. Germline CDR1 and CDR2: GITISATS and ISYDGTV (reference sequence). V lost 5 bases, J lost 0 bases, and 10 bases stayed unmatched. The CDR3 is made up of 15 amino acids.

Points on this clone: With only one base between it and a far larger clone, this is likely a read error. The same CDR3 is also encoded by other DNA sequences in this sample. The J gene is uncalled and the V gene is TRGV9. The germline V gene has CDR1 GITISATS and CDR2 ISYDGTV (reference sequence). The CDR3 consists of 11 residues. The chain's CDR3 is CALCVGYEKLF. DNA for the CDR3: TGTGCCTTGTGTGTAGGGTACGAGAAGCTCTTT.

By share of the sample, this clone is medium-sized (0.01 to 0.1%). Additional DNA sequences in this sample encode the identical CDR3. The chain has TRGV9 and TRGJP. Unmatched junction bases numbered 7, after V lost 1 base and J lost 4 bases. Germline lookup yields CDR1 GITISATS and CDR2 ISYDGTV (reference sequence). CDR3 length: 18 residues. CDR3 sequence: CALWEVHPQELGKKIKVF. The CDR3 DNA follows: TGTGCCTTGTGGGAGGTTCATCCTCAAGAGTTGGGCAAAAAAATCAAGGTATTT.

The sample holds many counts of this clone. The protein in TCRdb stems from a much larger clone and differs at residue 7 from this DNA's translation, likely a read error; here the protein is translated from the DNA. CDR3 coding DNA: TGTGCCTTGGGGGAGTTGGACAAAAAAATCAAGGTATTT. It translates to CALGELDKKIKVF. The chain carries TRGV9 and TRGJP. CDR1 and CDR2 (germline): GITISATS, ISYDGTV (reference sequence). CDR3 length: 13 amino acids.

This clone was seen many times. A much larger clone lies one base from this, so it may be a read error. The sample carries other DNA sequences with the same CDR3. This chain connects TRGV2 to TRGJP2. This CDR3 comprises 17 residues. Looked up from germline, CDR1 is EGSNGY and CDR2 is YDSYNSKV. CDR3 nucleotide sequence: TGTGCCACCTGGGACGAGCCTTCTTCCCGTAGTGATTGGATTAAGACGTTT. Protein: CATWDEPSSRSDWIKTF.

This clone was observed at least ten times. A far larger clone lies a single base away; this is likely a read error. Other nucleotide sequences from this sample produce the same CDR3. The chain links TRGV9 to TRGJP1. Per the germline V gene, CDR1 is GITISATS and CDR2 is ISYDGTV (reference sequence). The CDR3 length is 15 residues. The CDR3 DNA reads TGTGCCTTGTGGGAGTTATATACCACTGGCTGGTTCAAGATATTT. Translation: CALWELYTTGWFKIF.

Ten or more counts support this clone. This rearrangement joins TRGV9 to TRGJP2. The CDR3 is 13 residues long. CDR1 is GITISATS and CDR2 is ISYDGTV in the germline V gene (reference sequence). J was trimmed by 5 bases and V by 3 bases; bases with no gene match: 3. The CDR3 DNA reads TGTGCCTTGTGGGAGCGAAGTGATTGGATCAAGACGTTT. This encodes CALWERSDWIKTF.

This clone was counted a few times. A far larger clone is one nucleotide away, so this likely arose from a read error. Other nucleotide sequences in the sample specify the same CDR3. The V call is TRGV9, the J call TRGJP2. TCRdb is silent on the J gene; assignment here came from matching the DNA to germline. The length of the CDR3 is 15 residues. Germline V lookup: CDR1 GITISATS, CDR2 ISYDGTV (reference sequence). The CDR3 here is CALWVGYSSDWIKTF. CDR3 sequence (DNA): TGCGCCTTGTGGGTAGGGTATAGTAGTGATTGGATCAAGACGTTT.

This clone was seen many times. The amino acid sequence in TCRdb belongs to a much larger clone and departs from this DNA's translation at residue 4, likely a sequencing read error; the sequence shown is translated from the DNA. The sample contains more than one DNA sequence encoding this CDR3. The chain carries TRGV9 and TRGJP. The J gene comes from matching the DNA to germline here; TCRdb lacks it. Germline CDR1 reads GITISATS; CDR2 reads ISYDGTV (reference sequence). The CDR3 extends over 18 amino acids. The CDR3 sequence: CALREVRTPRLGKKIKVF. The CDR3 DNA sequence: TGTGCCTTGCGGGAGGTAAGAACGCCCCGGTTGGGCAAAAAAATCAAGGTATTT.

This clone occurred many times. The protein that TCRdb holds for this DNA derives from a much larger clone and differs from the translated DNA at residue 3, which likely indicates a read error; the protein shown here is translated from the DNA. This chain's CDR3 is CAIWDGQYKKLF. CDR3 coding DNA: TGTGCCATCTGGGATGGACAATATAAGAAACTCTTT. J is TRGJ1 or TRGJ2 and V is TRGV4. Germline loops: CDR1 EGSTGY, CDR2 YDSYTSSV. This CDR3 is 12 amino acids long.

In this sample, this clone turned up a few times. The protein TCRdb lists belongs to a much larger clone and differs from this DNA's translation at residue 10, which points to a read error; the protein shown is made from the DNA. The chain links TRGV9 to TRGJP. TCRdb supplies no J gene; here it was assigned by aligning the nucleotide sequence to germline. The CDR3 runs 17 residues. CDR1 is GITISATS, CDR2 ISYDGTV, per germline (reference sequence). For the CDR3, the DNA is TGTGCCTTGTGGGAGGCACCGCAAGAGTCGGGCAAAAAAATCAAGGTATTT. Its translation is CALWEAPQESGKKIKVF.

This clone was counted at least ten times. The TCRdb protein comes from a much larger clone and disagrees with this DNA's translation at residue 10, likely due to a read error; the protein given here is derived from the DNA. In nucleotides, the CDR3 is TGTGCCTTGTGGGAGGTTAGGAAAATCCAGGTATTT. It codes for CALWEVRKIQVF. The chain uses TRGV9 and TRGJP. CDR1 is GITISATS and CDR2 is ISYDGTV in the germline V gene (reference sequence). CDR3 size: 12 residues.

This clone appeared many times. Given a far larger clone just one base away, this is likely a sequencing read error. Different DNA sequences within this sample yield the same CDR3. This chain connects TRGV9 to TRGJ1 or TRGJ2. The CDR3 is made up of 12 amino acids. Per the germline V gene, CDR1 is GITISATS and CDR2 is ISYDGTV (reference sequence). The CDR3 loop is CALWEVYYKKLF. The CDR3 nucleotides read TGTGCCTTATGGGAGGTTTATTATAAGAAACTCTTT.

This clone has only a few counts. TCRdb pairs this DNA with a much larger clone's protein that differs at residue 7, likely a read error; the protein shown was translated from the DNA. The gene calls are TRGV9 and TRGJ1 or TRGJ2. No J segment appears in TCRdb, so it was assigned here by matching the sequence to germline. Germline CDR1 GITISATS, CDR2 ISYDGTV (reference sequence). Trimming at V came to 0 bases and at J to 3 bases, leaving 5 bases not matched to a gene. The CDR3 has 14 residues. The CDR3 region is CALWEVCFYYKKLF. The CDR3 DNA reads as TGTGCCTTGTGGGAGGTGTGTTTTTATTATAAGAAACTCTTT.

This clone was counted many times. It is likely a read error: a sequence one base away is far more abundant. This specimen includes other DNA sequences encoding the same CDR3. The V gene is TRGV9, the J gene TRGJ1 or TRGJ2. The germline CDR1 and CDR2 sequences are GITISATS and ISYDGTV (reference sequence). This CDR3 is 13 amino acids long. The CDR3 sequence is CALWEVTDYKKLF. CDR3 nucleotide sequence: TGTGCCTTGTGGGAGGTGACGGATTACAAGAAACTCTTT.

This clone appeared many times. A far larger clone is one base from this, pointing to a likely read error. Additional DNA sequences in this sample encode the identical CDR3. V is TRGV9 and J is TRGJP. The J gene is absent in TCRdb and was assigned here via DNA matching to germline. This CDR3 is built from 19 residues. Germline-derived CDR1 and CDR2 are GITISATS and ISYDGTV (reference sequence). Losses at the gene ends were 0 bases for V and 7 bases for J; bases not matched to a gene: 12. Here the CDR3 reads CALWEVHLVRELGKKIKVF. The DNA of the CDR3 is TGTGCCTTGTGGGAGGTGCATTTAGTGAGGGAGTTGGGCAAAAAAATCAAGGTATTT.